Sequencing of this TCR beta chain was carried out in a study of Graves' ophthalmopathy and Graves' hyperthyroidism (dated by TCRdb to the late 2010s). Describing the broader study: Peripheral blood was collected at initial diagnosis, before any treatment. Once sampling was done, hyperthyroidism patients were given methimazole at a starting dose of 30 mg daily, while ophthalmopathy patients were given high-dose intravenous methylprednisolone. To explore V-J signatures that separate ophthalmopathy from hyperthyroidism, a discovery set of around 97 patients was enrolled, consisting of about 45 with ophthalmopathy and fewer than 60 with stable hyperthyroidism. In total, some 140 blood samples were TCR-sequenced: 43 ophthalmopathy, some 80 hyperthyroidism and about 17 hyperthyroidism-to-ophthalmopathy patients. The study used signatures of the TCR beta repertoire to tell Graves' ophthalmopathy apart from Graves' hyperthyroidism and to predict which patients would progress to ophthalmopathy. For independent validation, a separate cohort was made up of around 18 hyperthyroidism patients plus 17 patients who later progressed from hyperthyroidism to ophthalmopathy. In over 5 hyperthyroidism patients, the T-cell repertoires found in thyroid tissue were compared with those found in blood.

The research as a whole found: Sample size was not predetermined statistically, and investigators were not blinded to group allocation. In cross-validation, the 13-signature model distinguished ophthalmopathy from stable hyperthyroidism with around 90% sensitivity and about 81% specificity, while in the test set the corresponding values were about 80% and 75%. Most of the expanded thyroid clonotypes with a frequency above 0.001 were also detected in blood, and it was suggested that the thyroid immune response may be reflected by blood repertoires. In validation, the model predicted ophthalmopathy progression with over 60% sensitivity and roughly 78% specificity; around twelve predicted patients were CT-confirmed with GO in a median of approximately six months.

The ophthalmopathy patients had moderately to severely active disease, with a Clinical Activity Score of 3 or higher, a NOSPECS grade of 4 or higher, and a disease duration of less than 3 months. Patients with other autoimmune diseases, uncontrolled infections, pregnancy or lactation were excluded. Clinical symptoms, serum thyroxine, TRAb, thyroid ultrasound and orbital computed tomography formed the basis of the diagnosis. Using Ficoll-Paque density gradient centrifugation, PBMCs were isolated from about 10 ml of fresh peripheral blood. Total RNA was extracted with Trizol reagent and quality-checked on an Agilent 2100 Bioanalyzer. Details on this clonotype: Its antigen is unknown. No clone much larger than this one lies a single base away; base qualities are absent.

For repertoire sequencing, TCR beta CDR3 regions were amplified from RNA transcripts. HTBI primers and the Qiagen OneStep RT-PCR kit were used in a first-round RT-PCR, which was followed by a second-round multiplex PCR, size selection and purification. Sequencing of the libraries was carried out on an Illumina HiSeq2000 in paired-end mode with 100 bp reads. The study's processing was this. SOAPnuke was used to process the reads, throwing out any read that had adapters, had uncalled bases, had a mean Phred below 15, or lacked an exact constant-primer or identifier match. COPE v1.2.5 was used to merge high-quality paired reads. Clonotypes were defined as unique nucleotide sequences and were aligned to IMGT TRB V, D and J references using MiTCR v1.1. Only V-J combinations with frequency above 0.0001 were analysed, covering 99.2% of repertoires. A TCR clonal expansion and chaos score per V-J combination was defined as the ratio of F50 clonal expansion to chaos observed in the TCRdist matrix. Welch's t-statistics and random forest were used to reduce the features to some 13 V-J combinations, which were then used as input to a naive Bayes classifier. The similarity between thyroid and blood repertoires was quantified using the Morisita-Horn index. TCRdb applied fastp at Q25 and MiXCR to the public reads, then kept only in-frame beta chains. Entries are consolidated by CDR3 protein sequence, retaining the most common genes and DNA. TCRdb, rather than the study authors, made the V and J calls. The sample includes 260,000 or so distinct CDR3 sequences, with around 42% observed a single time. Roughly 45% of the sample goes to the ten largest clones.

The germline V gene supplies CDR1 SQVTM and CDR2 ANQGSEA. V and J lose 3 bases and 2 bases, and a span of 8 bases separates them. Including cysteine and phenylalanine, the CDR3 has 12 amino acids. The entry retains the CDR3 DNA only, 36 bases that are in frame from base 1. The sequencing sample was made of peripheral blood. This clonotype originated in an adult man with Graves' ophthalmopathy. The chain couples TRBV29-1 to TRBJ2-7; the D gene could be either TRBD1 or TRBD2, each agreeing at 5 bases. The CDR3 region reads CSVEGTTYEQYF. Read as DNA, the sequence is TGCAGCGTTGAGGGGACCACCTACGAGCAGTACTTC.